This passage covers 19 T cell receptor beta chains from one sample sequenced in a study of blood T cell repertoires in COVID-19. Here immunoSEQ multiplex PCR was the method, and the copy in TCRdb shows in-frame clones only, minus some. The data contain fewer than 50,000 clones, around 80% of them singletons. The sequencing sample was made of peripheral blood. All receptors derive from a woman of 80 years or more with active or convalescent COVID-19.

The chain carries TRBV7-9 and TRBJ2-1, with 8 bases aligning to TRBD1. CDR1 is SEHNR, CDR2 FQNEAQ, per germline (reference sequence). CDR3 length: 15 amino acids. Unmatched junction bases numbered 6, after V lost 1 base and J lost 7 bases. CDR3 residues: CASSLGLQGVNEQFF. CDR3 nucleotides: TGTGCCAGCAGCTTAGGTTTACAGGGGGTTAATGAGCAGTTCTTC.

This chain connects TRBV7-2 to TRBJ2-1, with 7 bases fitting TRBD2. The J segment lost 2 bases and the V segment lost 3 bases, leaving 1 base of the junction unmatched. The CDR3 has 14 amino acids. The germline gives CDR1 SGHTA, CDR2 FQGNSA. CDR3 sequence (DNA): TGTGCCAGCAGCTTCGCGGGAGCCTACAATGAGCAGTTCTTC. Residues: CASSFAGAYNEQFF. The full variable domain, rest sourced from reference TRBV7-2 and TRBJ2-1, is GAGVSQSPSNKVTEKGKDVELRCDPISGHTALYWYRQSLGQGLEFLIYFQGNSAPDKSGLPSDRFSAERTGGSVSTLTIQRTQQEDSAVYLCASSFAGAYNEQFFGPGTRLTVL.

V is TRBV6-5 and J is TRBJ2-7; D uncertain. Germline V gene data show CDR1 as MNHEY and CDR2 as SVGAGI. V was trimmed by 6 bases and J by 5 bases, leaving 11 bases between them. This CDR3 is built from 12 residues. CDR3 sequence reads: CASSPRRNEQYF. Written as DNA, the CDR3 is TGTGCCAGCAGCCCCCGGCGGAACGAGCAGTACTTC.

The DNA of the CDR3 is TGTGCCAGCAGTAGGGACTGGCGGGTGCACGGGGAGCTGTTTTTT. Protein sequence: CASSRDWRVHGELFF. V is TRBV27 and J is TRBJ2-2; TRBD2 might be the D (6 bases). Looked up from germline, CDR1 is MNHEY and CDR2 is SMNVEV (reference sequence). CDR3 length equals 15 residues. V lost 5 bases and J 7 bases, leaving 17 bases between the germline ends.

This clone has a single count. DNA of the CDR3: TGTGCCAGCAGCCAAGATTTGCTAGCGGACGGCACAGATACGCAGTATTTT. Protein sequence: CASSQDLLADGTDTQYF. The rearrangement uses TRBV3-1 (or the pseudogene TRBV3-2) and TRBJ2-3; 7 nucleotides match TRBD2. The V gene's germline CDR1 is LGHDT and CDR2 YNNKEL (reference sequence). This CDR3 is 17 amino acids long. V was pared by 0 bases and J by 1 base, with 7 bases of the junction left unmatched.

The DNA for the CDR3 is TGTGCCAGCAGCTTACCGGGAGGGCCTACAGATACGCAGTATTTT. Encoded protein: CASSLPGGPTDTQYF. The chain carries TRBV7-9 and TRBJ2-3; 8 bases agree with TRBD2. This CDR3 is built from 15 residues. Germline CDR1 reads SEHNR; CDR2 reads FQNEAQ (reference sequence). The V and J ends lost 2 bases and 3 bases, in that order; junction bases with no gene match: 4.

CDR3 nucleotide sequence: TGTGCCAGCAGCGATGGACTAGCGAGGGGGACCGGGGAGCTGTTTTTT. This translates into CASSDGLARGTGELFF. The chain employs TRBV7-3 and TRBJ2-2; 9 positions agree with TRBD2. After removal of 5 bases from V and 5 bases from J, the junction contained 9 bases not matched to a gene. Per the germline V gene, CDR1 is SGHTA and CDR2 is FQGTGA. The CDR3 length is 16 residues.

This clone was counted only a few times. The chain joins TRBV5-1 to TRBJ1-1; maybe TRBD1 (6 bases). Germline CDR1 reads SGHRS; CDR2 reads YFSETQ. The V end lost 1 base, the J end lost 5 bases, and 6 bases lay between the germline ends. The CDR3 length is 12 residues. This chain's CDR3 is CASSLRGTEAFF. DNA for the CDR3: TGCGCCAGCAGCTTGAGGGGGACTGAAGCTTTCTTT.

V usage is TRBV19 and J usage is TRBJ1-2; the D gene is possibly TRBD1 (6 bases). Germline V gene lookup returns CDR1 LNHDA and CDR2 SQIVND (reference sequence). V lost 5 bases, J lost 0 bases, and 13 bases lay in between. This CDR3 is built from 15 residues. The CDR3 loop is CASSAPSGANYGYTF. The CDR3, as DNA: TGTGCCAGTAGTGCCCCTTCAGGGGCTAACTATGGCTACACCTTC.

J is TRBJ1-6 and V is TRBV28; 8 bases are shared with TRBD1. In germline, CDR1 is MDHEN, CDR2 SYDVKM. After removal of 5 bases from V and 7 bases from J, the junction contained 7 bases not matched to a gene. CDR3 length equals 15 residues. CDR3 bases: TGTGCCAGCAGTCCACGGGACAGGACGAATTCACCCCTCCACTTT. It codes for CASSPRDRTNSPLHF.

The J gene is TRBJ1-1, the V gene TRBV2; D is perhaps TRBD1 (5 bases). The V gene lost 7 bases and the J gene lost 2 bases, with 11 bases spanning the gap. The germline gives CDR1 SNHLY, CDR2 FYNNEI. This CDR3 comprises 13 residues. The CDR3 DNA is TGTGCCAGCAAATTGACAGTTAACACTGAAGCTTTCTTT. This translates into CASKLTVNTEAFF.

This sequence joins TRBV7-9 and TRBJ2-5; 9 bases are shared with TRBD1. There are 17 residues in the CDR3. Germline CDR1 and CDR2: SEHNR and FQNEAQ (reference sequence). J gave up 4 bases and V 5 bases, and 14 bases lay outside the gene matches. CDR3 sequence reads: CASSLGSGDRAVETQYF. CDR3 in DNA: TGTGCCAGCAGCCTAGGGTCGGGGGACAGGGCTGTAGAGACCCAGTACTTC.

The chain couples TRBV28 to TRBJ1-5; D may be TRBD1 (5 bases). V was shortened by 6 bases and J by 4 bases, with 13 bases between the two germline ends. Per germline, CDR1 MDHEN and CDR2 SYDVKM. The CDR3 covers 14 residues. Written as DNA, the CDR3 is TGTGCCAGCAGAACCGGGGGAACGAATCAGCCCCAGCATTTT. Protein product: CASRTGGTNQPQHF.

The J gene is TRBJ2-7, the V gene TRBV11-2; 9 bases are a match to TRBD2. Germline values: CDR1 SGHAT, CDR2 FQNNGV. CDR3 size: 16 residues. The V segment lost 0 bases and the J segment 3 bases; nucleotides outside the gene matches: 6. CDR3 sequence (DNA): TGTGCCAGCAGCTTAGAATTGGCTAGCGGGAACTACGAGCAGTACTTC. Its protein is CASSLELASGNYEQYF.

The V gene is TRBV6-4, the J gene TRBJ2-2; TRBD2 aligns across 7 bases. V shed 6 bases, J shed 2 bases, and the junction held 6 bases outside the gene matches. CDR3 length: 15 residues. Germline V CDR1 and CDR2: MRHNA, SNTAGT. CDR3 protein: CASRNTGLNTGELFF. In DNA form, the CDR3 reads TGTGCCAGCAGAAATACGGGACTAAACACCGGGGAGCTGTTTTTT.

The chain carries TRBV6-6 and TRBJ2-1; TRBD2 matches 7 bases. Germline CDR1 MNHNY, CDR2 SVGAGI (reference sequence). Trimming took 5 bases from V and 4 from J; bases not matched to a gene: 14. This CDR3 spans 17 amino acids. The CDR3 bases are TGTGCCAGCAGTCAATGGAAGATTGCGGGAGAGTACAATGAGCAGTTCTTC. Amino acid sequence: CASSQWKIAGEYNEQFF.

The chain joins TRBV12-3 or TRBV12-4 to TRBJ2-5; weak D call: TRBD2 (5 bases). This CDR3 has 13 residues. The V gene lost 6 bases and the J gene lost 4 bases, with 12 bases spanning the gap. This chain's CDR3 is CASSYGGRETQYF. CDR3 DNA: TGTGCCAGCAGCTACGGAGGTCGAGAGACCCAGTACTTC.

The chain joins TRBV3-1 (or the pseudogene TRBV3-2) to TRBJ2-4, with 12 bases that match TRBD2. This CDR3 is built from 20 residues. V gave up 4 bases and J gave up 1 base; unmatched junction bases: 14. CDR1 LGHDT and CDR2 YNNKEL come from the germline V gene (reference sequence). CDR3 loop: CASSRTPPSGRAMAKNIQYF. CDR3 coding DNA: TGTGCCAGCAGCCGAACCCCCCCTAGCGGGAGGGCGATGGCCAAAAACATTCAGTACTTC.

The V call is TRBV4-3, the J call TRBJ1-4; 9 bases agree with TRBD1. The V and J ends lost 3 bases and 5 bases, in that order; junction bases with no gene match: 7. The CDR3 loop spans 16 amino acids. Germline CDR1 and CDR2: LGHNA and YSLEER. CDR3 protein: CASSQLGTGINEKLFF. CDR3 bases: TGCGCCAGCAGCCAGCTAGGGACAGGGATAAATGAAAAACTGTTTTTT.